These T cell receptor beta chains were read from a single sample in a study of T cells in localized non-small cell lung cancer. Data came from immunoSEQ multiplex PCR; TCRdb stores just in-frame clones and leaves some out. The data show more than 25,000 clones, about 90% seen once. The sample consisted of PBMCs, taken before any cancer treatment. The receptors stem from a man aged 40 to 75 with stage II lung adenocarcinoma. Each CDR3 is given with its conserved first and last residue.

cdr3_aa v_call cdr3_length
CASRRGIGELWEQYF TRBV28 15
CASSRDGTSGRTEQYF TRBV4-2 16
CATSDLINRAVSGNTIYF TRBV15 18
CASSQTDRAEAFF TRBV4-2 13
CASSHGSGRLDTQYF TRBV14 15
CASSLSRVSNEKLFF TRBV27 15
CASSESGGTDTQYF TRBV5-8 14
CASSSLPPVGGPDTQYF TRBV5-1 17
CASSRSLGGDRLDIQYF TRBV11-2 17
CASSYSGGQETQYF TRBV6-5 14
CSVKGRVKDTQYF TRBV29-1 13
CAISESDLAHEQYF TRBV10-3 14
CASSPEAASGRSEQYF TRBV7-6 16
CASSLAGGSNQPQHF TRBV5-6 15
CASSERLTYNEQFF TRBV2 14